The TCR beta chain under discussion was sequenced for a study of human T cells and chemical hapten exposure. The CDR3 is 13 amino acids. Germline CDR1 reads SGHKS; CDR2 reads YYEKEE (reference sequence). The V gene end was trimmed by 2 bases and the J gene end by 8 bases; junction bases not matched to a gene: 3. The sample's time point: pre-sensitization, week 0. Specified treatment: therapeutic diphenylcyclopropenone sensitization with weekly scalp DPC. Unseparated into fractions, whole blood served as the source from which total RNA was extracted. TCRdb analysed the RACE reads with MiXCR anew, one entry per CDR3 protein. The table has 380,000 or so distinct CDR3 sequences, approximately 5% seen once. This clonotype was counted at least ten times.

The input for sequencing was whole blood, taken in connection with sensitization to the hapten diphenylcyclopropenone (DPC). The source of this sequence is a woman between 18 and 30 years old with alopecia areata. Some clones in this sample may be carry-over from other donors' samples. The V and J genes are TRBV5-5 and TRBJ2-1; the match to TRBD1 covers 8 bases. The CDR3 nucleotides are TGTGCCAGCAGCTTCAGGGGGCGAGATGAGCAGTTCTTC. This sequence encodes CASSFRGRDEQFF. The full variable domain, rest sourced from reference TRBV5-5 and TRBJ2-1, is DAGVTQSPTHLIKTRGQQVTLRCSPISGHKSVSWYQQVLGQGPQFIFQYYEKEERGRGNFPDRFSARQFPNYSSELNVNALLLGDSALYLCASSFRGRDEQFFGPGTRLTVL.